These 6 T cell receptor beta chains originate from one sample sequenced in a study of T-cell memory formation after mild COVID-19. A single record per CDR3 protein comes from TCRdb applying MiXCR to the 5' RACE reads. The table has roughly 190,000 distinct CDR3 sequences, around 30% seen once. Material for sequencing was PBMCs or a T cell subset sorted from them (not recorded which). These receptors were collected from an adult woman who had mild COVID-19 (a few samples of this study predate the infection). Cell type and time point are not known.

The V call is TRBV7-6, the J call TRBJ1-1; D call uncertain. The CDR3 runs to 14 residues. V lost 2 bases to trimming and J lost 4 bases, with 11 bases between them. The germline V gene encodes CDR1 SGHVS and CDR2 FNYEAQ. The CDR3 DNA follows: TGTGCCAGCAGCTTAACATGGGAGGGCACTGAAGCTTTCTTT. Protein sequence: CASSLTWEGTEAFF.

This clonotype was recorded a few times. The chain joins TRBV7-9 to TRBJ1-6; no clear D gene. This CDR3 is 11 amino acids long. V was cut by 8 bases and J by 1 base, with 0 bases left in between. Germline V CDR1 and CDR2: SEHNR, FQNEAQ (reference sequence). CDR3 in DNA: TGTGCCAGCTCCTATAATTCACCCCTCCACTTT. Translating it yields CASSYNSPLHF. The full variable domain, its missing parts supplied by reference TRBV7-9 and TRBJ1-6, is DTGVSQNPRHKITKRGQNVTFRCDPISEHNRLYWYRQTLGQGPEFLTYFQNEAQLEKSRLLSDRFSAERPKGSFSTLEIQRTEQGDSAMYLCASSYNSPLHFGNGTRLTVT.

This clonotype has only a few counts. The chain employs TRBV4-2 and TRBJ1-5; D remains unclear. The germline V and J ends were trimmed by 0 bases and 7 bases, with 10 bases remaining between them. The CDR3 consists of 14 residues. Germline V lookup: CDR1 LGHNA, CDR2 YNFKEQ. This CDR3 reads CASSQERERQPQHF. CDR3 nucleotide sequence: TGTGCCAGCAGCCAAGAAAGGGAGAGGCAGCCCCAGCATTTT.

The rearrangement joins TRBV19 to TRBJ2-7; 11 nucleotides align to TRBD2. The CDR3 loop spans 13 amino acids. After removal of 5 bases from V and 6 bases from J, the junction contained 3 bases not matched to a gene. Per the germline V gene, CDR1 is LNHDA and CDR2 is SQIVND (reference sequence). CDR3 DNA: TGTGCCAGTAGTCTAGCGGGAGGTGGCGAGCAGTACTTC. Translation gives CASSLAGGGEQYF.

The table lists this clonotype with a few counts. The chain employs TRBV9 and TRBJ2-1; no clear D gene. The germline V and J ends were trimmed by 3 bases and 5 bases, with 9 bases remaining between them. Germline loops: CDR1 SGDLS, CDR2 YYNGEE. The CDR3 loop spans 13 amino acids. DNA of the CDR3: TGTGCCAGCAGCGACTACCGGGACAATGAGCAGTTCTTC. The encoded protein is CASSDYRDNEQFF.

J is TRBJ2-1 and V is TRBV12-3 or TRBV12-4; 10 bases align to TRBD2. Trimming cost V 4 bases and J 9 bases; bases outside gene matches: 9. The CDR3 is 15 residues long. The CDR3 nucleotides read TGTGCCAGCAGTTGGGCTAGCGGGAGTTTGGGTGAGCAGTTCTTC. Translating gives CASSWASGSLGEQFF.